One sample yielded the 17 T cell receptor beta chains listed below, sequenced in a study of CD8+ T cells in alopecia areata. RNA was isolated and reverse transcribed to cDNA, the sequencing template. This table comes from immunoSEQ multiplex PCR, and its TCRdb copy is limited to in-frame clones, with some not included. This record lists about 110,000 clones, none seen once only, and the top ten clones contain 15% to 20%. What was sequenced was lesional skin. Receptors were obtained from a C3H/HeJ mouse with alopecia areata. Strain haplotype (MHC): H2-k.

This clone was picked up a small number of times. Genes and germline are mouse. Read data end 4 residues before the CDR3 end; the end is taken from the germline J gene. The rearrangement joins TRBV1 to TRBJ1-4; weak D call: TRBD1 (6 bases). This CDR3 spans 15 amino acids. Deletions cut 4 bases from V and 0 bases from J, with 9 bases between. The germline gives CDR1 NSQYPW, CDR2 LRSPGD (reference sequence). CDR3 DNA, as far as it was read: TGCACCTGCAGTGGGACAGCTATTTCCAACGAA. Amino acid sequence: CTCSGTAISNE. The full CDR3 protein reads CTCSGTAISNERLFF.

This clone has just a few counts. Any gene name here is a mouse gene name. Read data end 4 residues before the CDR3 end; the end is taken from the germline J gene. The chain is built from TRBV13-3 and TRBJ2-3; 10 bases fit TRBD2. The CDR3 is 17 residues long. Germline CDR1 NNHDY, CDR2 SYVADS. J lost 1 base, V lost 6 bases, and 11 bases had no gene match. The CDR3 bases that were read are TGTGCCAGCAATCCCGGGACTGGGGCCCTGGGTGCAGAA. It yields the protein CASNPGTGALGAE. The entire CDR3 sequence reads CASNPGTGALGAETLYF.

This clone was seen more than once but under ten times. Mouse names are used for the genes. The read halts 4 residues ahead of the CDR3 end, with the missing end drawn from the germline J gene. This chain uses TRBV13-3 with TRBJ1-4, with 7 bases that match TRBD1. After removal of 0 bases from V and 6 bases from J, the junction contained 5 bases not matched to a gene. The CDR3 sequence is 15 residues long. Germline V gene lookup returns CDR1 NNHDY and CDR2 SYVADS. The CDR3 bases that were read are TGTGCCAGCAGTGATGCCACAGGGGAGGACGAA. Protein product: CASSDATGEDE. The entire CDR3 reads CASSDATGEDERLFF.

This clone showed up many times. The gene names here belong to mouse. The read ends 4 residues shy of where the CDR3 ends; the end is completed using the germline J gene. V usage is TRBV13-3 and J usage is TRBJ2-1, with 7 nucleotides matching TRBD2. This CDR3 spans 14 amino acids. The germline gives CDR1 NNHDY, CDR2 SYVADS. V shed 3 bases, J shed 4 bases, and the junction held 4 bases outside the gene matches. CDR3 protein: CASSVAGGYAEQFF. The sequenced part of the CDR3 DNA is TGTGCCAGCAGTGTCGCTGGGGGTTATGCT.

Turning to this clone: Gene names denote mouse genes. Coverage ceases 4 residues before the CDR3 finishes, and the germline J gene fills in the end. This sequence joins TRBV13-1 and TRBJ1-1; 8 nucleotides align to TRBD1. The CDR3 consists of 16 residues. V lost 0 bases, J lost 1 base, and 5 bases stayed unmatched. The germline V gene encodes CDR1 NSHNY and CDR2 SYGAGN. The CDR3 here is CASSDAPGTGNTEVFF. CDR3 bases read: TGTGCCAGCAGTGATGCCCCGGGGACAGGAAACACA.

Ten or more counts support this clone. The DNA translation disagrees with the TCRdb protein at residue 10, so the protein in this description comes from the DNA. These gene names are mouse names. CDR3 bases read: TGTGCCAGCAGATCAGGGGTCGGAAATACG. This sequence encodes CASRSGVGNT. The whole CDR3 protein reads CASRSGVGNTLYF. The V call is TRBV13-3, the J call TRBJ1-3, with a weak D call TRBD1 (6 bases). The read terminates 3 residues before the CDR3 end, so the remaining end is supplied by the germline J gene. The CDR3 is made up of 13 amino acids. Germline assignment: CDR1 NNHDY and CDR2 SYVADS. Trimming removed 5 bases at V and 4 bases at J, with 10 bases between.

This clone was found a few times. Germline and genes: mouse. The sequence runs out 4 residues before the end of the CDR3; the remainder is reconstructed from the germline J gene. The chain employs TRBV12-1 and TRBJ2-7; TRBD2 matches 11 bases. The germline CDR1 and CDR2 sequences are SGHSN and HYEKVE. CDR3 length: 14 amino acids. CDR3: CASSLGDWGYEQYF. The CDR3 bases that were read are TGTGCCAGCTCTCTCGGGGACTGGGGGTAT.

On this clone: These gene names are mouse names. The read halts 4 residues ahead of the CDR3 end, with the missing end drawn from the germline J gene. J is TRBJ2-1 and V is TRBV13-1; 9 positions agree with TRBD2. From germline, CDR1 is NSHNY and CDR2 SYGAGN. The CDR3 extends over 16 amino acids. J was trimmed by 4 bases and V by 2 bases; bases with no gene match: 7. The sequenced CDR3 bases are TGTGCCAGCAGTGAGTCCGGGACTGGGTCTTATGCT. Protein product: CASSESGTGSYA. The CDR3 as a whole reads CASSESGTGSYAEQFF.

This clone was observed many times. Genes and germline come from the mouse. Sequencing ends 4 residues short of the CDR3 end; the germline J gene provides the rest. The V and J genes are TRBV13-3 and TRBJ2-7; 14 bases map to TRBD2. Germline CDR1 NNHDY, CDR2 SYVADS. This CDR3 has 16 residues. CDR3 bases read: TGTGCCAGCAGCCCCGGGACTGGGGGGGCGCGGGAT. This gives the protein CASSPGTGGARD. The whole CDR3 reads CASSPGTGGARDEQYF.

Points on this clone: Mouse gene names apply. The CDR3 extends 4 residues past the end of the read, so its final part is completed from the germline J gene. The chain is built from TRBV13-3 and TRBJ2-4; perhaps TRBD1 as D (6 bases). Germline V gene data show CDR1 as NNHDY and CDR2 as SYVADS. The CDR3 consists of 16 residues. This CDR3 is CASSDDPPRDKNTLYF. CDR3 DNA (partial): TGTGCCAGCAGTGATGATCCCCCCCGGGACAAAAAC.

This clone occurred a few times. Germline and genes: mouse. The CDR3 end falls 4 residues outside the read, so it is completed with the germline J gene. V gene TRBV31 combines with J gene TRBJ2-3; 8 bases align to TRBD2. The J segment lost 0 bases and the V segment lost 3 bases, leaving 5 bases of the junction unmatched. The germline gives CDR1 GKSSPN, CDR2 SITVG. The CDR3 spans 15 residues. The CDR3 region is CAWSRSGGSAETLYF. CDR3 DNA (partial): TGTGCCTGGAGCCGATCTGGGGGGAGTGCAGAA.

This clone has just a few counts. The germline and genes are mouse ones. Read data end 4 residues before the CDR3 end; the end is taken from the germline J gene. J is TRBJ2-4 and V is TRBV1, with 7 bases identical to TRBD1. The germline V gene encodes CDR1 NSQYPW and CDR2 LRSPGD (reference sequence). CDR3 length: 15 amino acids. The V gene end was trimmed by 0 bases and the J gene end by 2 bases; junction bases not matched to a gene: 2. The CDR3 DNA, read in part, is TGCACCTGCAGTGCAGACAGGGGGAATCAAAAC. It specifies CTCSADRGNQN. The whole CDR3 region reads CTCSADRGNQNTLYF. Complete variable domain (other parts from reference TRBV1 and TRBJ2-4): VTLLEQNPRWRLVPRGQAVNLRCILKNSQYPWMSWYQQDLQKQLQWLFTLRSPGDKEVKSLPGADYLATRVTDTELRLQVANMSQGRTLYCTCSADRGNQNTLYFGAGTRLSVL.

A remark on this clone: DNA and listed protein disagree at residue 11, so the protein shown here was translated from the DNA. Mouse names are used for the genes. Sequencing ends 3 residues short of the CDR3 end; the germline J gene provides the rest. The genes are TRBV13-3 and TRBJ1-6; maybe TRBD1 (5 bases). TRBJ1-6 is classed as an ORF, of uncertain function. The V end lost 4 bases, the J end lost 5 bases, and 10 bases lay between the germline ends. The CDR3 contains 14 residues. Germline-derived CDR1 and CDR2 are NNHDY and SYVADS. The sequenced part of the CDR3 DNA is TGTGCCAGCAGTCCAGGGAGTGATAATTCGCCC. Its protein is CASSPGSDNSP. The CDR3, in full, reads CASSPGSDNSPLYF.

With regard to this clone: Genes and germline come from the mouse. Read sequence stops 4 residues before the CDR3 end, and the germline J gene provides the missing end. This rearrangement joins TRBV14 to TRBJ1-2; 8 positions agree with TRBD1. CDR3 length: 15 residues. Germline V gene data show CDR1 as SGHDT and CDR2 as FRDEAV. After removal of 3 bases from V and 4 bases from J, the junction contained 8 bases not matched to a gene. The chain's CDR3 is CASSSRPGQVSDYTF. The part of the CDR3 DNA that was read is TGTGCCAGCAGTTCCCGGCCGGGACAGGTCTCC.

Concerning this clone: The germline and genes are mouse ones. The CDR3 is cut off 4 residues early in the read; its end comes from the germline J gene. This chain links TRBV31 with TRBJ2-3; a weak D match, TRBD1 (6 bases). This CDR3 is built from 15 residues. Germline CDR1 and CDR2: GKSSPN and SITVG. V was cut by 3 bases and J by 0 bases, with 13 bases left in between. CDR3 bases read: TGTGCCTGGAGCCCGGGGACAACTAGTGCAGAA. Its translation: CAWSPGTTSAE. In full, the CDR3 is CAWSPGTTSAETLYF.

For this clone: The protein listed by TCRdb differs at residue 9 from the translated DNA, so the DNA translation is shown. Here the gene names and germline are mouse. The sequenced CDR3 bases are TGTGCCAGCAGTTACAGGGATTCGCCC. Translation: CASSYRDSP. The complete CDR3 protein is CASSYRDSPLYF. The V and J genes are TRBV14 and TRBJ1-6; TRBD1 is a possible D gene (6 bases). The sequence runs out 3 residues before the end of the CDR3; the remainder is reconstructed from the germline J gene. TRBJ1-6 is noted as an ORF with a role that remains uncertain. The V gene's germline CDR1 is SGHDT and CDR2 FRDEAV. The CDR3 consists of 12 residues. Trimming shortened V by 3 bases and J by 8 bases, and 6 bases separated the two germline ends.

As to this clone: Mouse gene names apply. The missing CDR3 end, 4 residues past where the read stops, is filled in from the germline J gene. The V gene is TRBV16, the J gene TRBJ2-2, with a tentative D call TRBD2 (5 bases). Between the trimmed V and J ends, which lost 4 bases and 3 bases, there was a span of 12 bases. The V gene's germline CDR1 is SGHSA and CDR2 FRNQAP. This CDR3 has 15 amino acids. CDR3 DNA (partial): TGTGCAAGCAGCTCGAATCGCTGGGACACCGGG. Its translation is CASSSNRWDTG. The entire CDR3 reads CASSSNRWDTGQLYF.